The sequence of this T cell receptor (beta chain) was determined in a study of tumor-infiltrating lymphocytes in primary liver carcinoma. On the study more broadly: Every sample contained roughly 3.65 to 7.13 million productive TCRbeta reads, and these numbers were similar from one tissue type to another.

Study observations and caveats: A small share of top clones, only about 7-25%, was found in all five tumor regions. Reduced overlap was seen in tumor-adjacent and tumor-blood pairs versus tumor region pairs.

Comments on this clonotype: Its cognate antigen is unknown. One end of the junction does not line up with germline, which may come from a read error.

Germline V gives CDR1 MNHEY, CDR2 SVGAGI. The CDR3 contains 12 residues. The template, about 500 ng total RNA, yielded TCR beta cDNA made with a constant-region primer. Three-round nested multiplex PCR performed with slightly modified ARM-PCR produced the TCR beta libraries. A C-beta reverse primer was combined with TRBV1-TRBV30 forward primers in the first two PCR rounds, and each round had approximately 9 cycles. Each CDR3 protein gets one entry after TCRdb re-called the multiplex PCR reads with MiXCR. This sample yields tens of thousands of distinct CDR3 sequences, of which 70% to 85% are seen a single time; about a quarter belongs to the top ten. Investigators took RNA and DNA out together from 20-30 mg of unsorted bulk tissue. Patients' primary liver carcinoma was surgically resected.

This rearrangement joins TRBV6-5 to TRBJ2-1; the D gene is possibly TRBD2 (5 bases). This TCR was recovered from a man aged 40-49 years with primary liver carcinoma and hepatitis B virus infection. Source material: liver tumor tissue from sampling region 2. The subset: tumor region T2, inferior pole. CDR3 in amino acids: CASRATSNERLF. The CDR3 DNA sequence: TGTGCCAGCAGGGCGACTTCGAATGAGCGGCTCTTC.